The 8 T cell receptor beta chains in this list originate from one sample, sequenced in a study of metastatic and nonmetastatic thyroid tumors. TCRdb used MiXCR to call clones anew from the PCR reads. The profile shows 50,000 to 70,000 clones, just over 4% of them singletons. Nobody among the patients had been given any treatment before thyroid surgery. Material: blood. These receptors originate from a female donor with papillary thyroid cancer or a benign thyroid nodule (not recorded which). Some clones in this sample may be carry-over from other donors' samples.

Points on this clone: A much larger clone lies one base from this, so it may be a read error. The V call is TRBV18, the J call TRBJ2-3; D remains ambiguous. The CDR3 totals 12 residues. CDR1 is KGHSH, CDR2 LQKENI, per germline. Trimming removed 4 bases from V and 0 bases from J, with 2 bases in between. The CDR3 protein is CASSHSTDTQYF. The CDR3, as DNA: TGTGCCAGCTCACACAGCACAGATACGCAGTATTTT.

This clone has just a few counts. This chain links TRBV3-1 with TRBJ2-7; tentative D call: TRBD2 (6 bases). Trimming took off 0 bases at V and 3 bases at J, with 27 bases between the two ends. CDR1 is LGHDT, CDR2 YNNKEL, per germline (reference sequence). This CDR3 comprises 20 residues. The CDR3 loop is CASSQDPAPSGQGGGYEQYF. CDR3 coding DNA: TGTGCCAGCAGCCAAGATCCGGCCCCTAGTGGGCAGGGAGGAGGCTACGAGCAGTACTTC.

This clone was seen many times. The chain carries TRBV13 and TRBJ2-6, with D perhaps TRBD1 or TRBD2 (5 bases each). The CDR3 extends over 15 amino acids. The V gene lost 4 bases and the J gene lost 1 base, with 8 bases spanning the gap. In germline, CDR1 is PRHDT, CDR2 FYEKMQ (reference sequence). The CDR3 reads CASSYGGSGANVLTF. CDR3 nucleotides: TGTGCCAGCAGCTATGGGGGTTCTGGGGCCAACGTCCTGACTTTC.

This clone was seen more than once but under ten times. A much larger clone lies one base from this, so it may be a read error. This sequence joins TRBV7-8 and TRBJ1-4; D gene ambiguous. V lost 5 bases to trimming and J lost 3 bases, with 13 bases between them. There are 15 residues in the CDR3. Germline CDR1 and CDR2: SGHVS and FQNEAQ. DNA of the CDR3: TGTGCCAGCAGCCGAGCGGAACATCCTAATGAAAAACTGTTTTTT. It is translated as CASSRAEHPNEKLFF. Together with reference TRBV7-8 and TRBJ1-4, the CDR3 gives the full variable domain: GAGVSQSPRYKVAKRGQDVALRCDPISGHVSLFWYQQALGQGPEFLTYFQNEAQLDKSGLPSDRFFAERPEGSVSTLKIQRTQQEDSAVYLCASSRAEHPNEKLFFGSGTQLSVL.

This clone was found a few times. V gene TRBV20-1 combines with J gene TRBJ1-2; a possible D gene is TRBD1 (5 bases). This CDR3 has 11 amino acids. Germline values: CDR1 DFQATT, CDR2 SNEGSKA (reference sequence). This chain's CDR3 is CISGEGGSYTF. The DNA for the CDR3 is TGCATCTCGGGGGAGGGAGGAAGCTACACCTTC.

This clone was found many times. Its ends do not fully match the called genes, so a read error is possible. This chain uses TRBV5-1 with TRBJ2-1, with D possibly being TRBD1 or TRBD2 (5 bases each). The CDR3 has 11 residues. The V gene's germline CDR1 is SGHRS and CDR2 YFSETQ. The CDR3 DNA reads TGCGCCGGCAGCCGGGGCGATGAGCAGTTCTTC. Its protein is CAGSRGDEQFF.

This clone has ten or more counts. DNA of the CDR3: TGCAGTGCTAGACGGCTTTTGACCGGGACTAGCAGCTACGAGCAGTACTTC. Translated: CSARRLLTGTSSYEQYF. The chain carries TRBV20-1 and TRBJ2-7, with TRBD2 identical over 9 bases. V gave up 2 bases and J gave up 3 bases; unmatched junction bases: 14. The CDR3 extends over 17 amino acids. The V gene's germline CDR1 is DFQATT and CDR2 SNEGSKA (reference sequence).

There are many counts of this clone. This chain joins TRBV10-3 and TRBJ2-7, with D uncertain. Looked up from germline, CDR1 is ENHRY and CDR2 is SYGVKD. This CDR3 contains 14 residues. The germline V and J ends were trimmed by 5 bases and 5 bases, with 16 bases remaining between them. Written as DNA, the CDR3 is TGTGCCATCAGTCCCCAGCTCACGGCCCACGAGCAGTACTTC. Translation: CAISPQLTAHEQYF.